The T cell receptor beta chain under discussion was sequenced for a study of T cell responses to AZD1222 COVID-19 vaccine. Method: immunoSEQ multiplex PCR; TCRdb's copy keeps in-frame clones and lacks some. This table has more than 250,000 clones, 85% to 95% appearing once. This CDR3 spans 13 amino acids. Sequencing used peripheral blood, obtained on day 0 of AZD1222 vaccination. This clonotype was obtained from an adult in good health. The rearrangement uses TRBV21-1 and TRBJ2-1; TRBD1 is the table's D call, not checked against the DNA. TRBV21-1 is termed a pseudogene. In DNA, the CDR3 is TGTGCCAGCACCCGGGACAGGAGGGGTGAGCAGTTCTTC. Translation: CASTRDRRGEQFF.